Below, 30 T cell receptor beta chains from the same sample are listed, as sequenced in a study of T cells after yellow fever vaccination. From the 5' RACE reads, TCRdb called clonotypes with MiXCR, one entry per CDR3 protein. Of some 560,000 distinct CDR3 sequences in the sample, about a sixth are singletons; the top ten hold 15% to 20%. The sequencing here drew on PBMCs, taken 5 to 6 days after the first yellow fever vaccination. These receptor sequences come from a man younger than 35 who received the YFV17D yellow fever vaccine.

This clonotype was observed a few times. V is TRBV5-1 and J is TRBJ1-2, with 7 bases fitting TRBD1. This CDR3 region has 15 residues. Germline loops: CDR1 SGHRS, CDR2 YFSETQ. V trimming: 0 bases; J trimming: 6 bases; junction bases outside the gene matches: 8. As DNA, the CDR3 is TGCGCCAGCAGCTTGGAAGAACAGGGGATGAATGGCTACACCTTC. Residues: CASSLEEQGMNGYTF.

This clonotype was seen more than once but under ten times. This sequence joins TRBV5-1 and TRBJ2-7; the match to TRBD1 covers 7 bases. CDR1 SGHRS and CDR2 YFSETQ come from the germline V gene. The J segment lost 2 bases and the V segment lost 3 bases, leaving 8 bases of the junction unmatched. The CDR3 has 15 amino acids. The CDR3: CASSSRQGDPYEQYF. The CDR3 nucleotides are TGCGCCAGCAGCTCCCGACAGGGCGACCCCTACGAGCAGTACTTC.

This clonotype has a handful of counts. This sequence joins TRBV3-1 and TRBJ1-3, with a tentative D call TRBD1 (6 bases). Germline values: CDR1 LGHDT, CDR2 YNNKEL (reference sequence). This CDR3 spans 16 amino acids. V dropped 3 bases and J dropped 2 bases, with 14 bases sitting between them. CDR3 nucleotides: TGTGCCAGCAGCCAGGGGGCCTGGGGCACTGGAAACACCATATATTTT. As protein: CASSQGAWGTGNTIYF.

This clonotype has only a few counts. The chain recombines TRBV10-3 with TRBJ2-1, with D uncertain. This CDR3 comprises 19 residues. The germline CDR1 and CDR2 sequences are ENHRY and SYGVKD. Deletions cut 8 bases from V and 0 bases from J, with 26 bases between. In DNA form, the CDR3 reads TGTGCCATCTCCGATTGGGGTGGTTCAACCCCGAGCTCCTACAATGAGCAGTTCTTC. Its protein product is CAISDWGGSTPSSYNEQFF.

The chain carries TRBV4-2 and TRBJ1-3; 9 bases match TRBD1. Looked up from germline, CDR1 is LGHNA and CDR2 is YNFKEQ. CDR3 length equals 18 residues. Trimming at V came to 4 bases and at J to 0 bases, leaving 10 bases not matched to a gene. The CDR3 loop reads CASSRRLGQGVSGNTIYF. Written as DNA, the CDR3 is TGTGCCAGCAGCCGAAGACTGGGACAGGGAGTCTCTGGAAACACCATATATTTT.

The table lists this clonotype with a few counts. This chain uses TRBV20-1 with TRBJ2-1; D unclear. This CDR3 is built from 14 residues. Deletions cut 6 bases from V and 5 bases from J, with 17 bases between. Germline V gene sequence: CDR1 DFQATT, CDR2 SNEGSKA (reference sequence). CDR3 coding DNA: TGCAGTGCATGGTCGGCCGGTGCCAACAATGAGCAGTTCTTC. Translated, it gives CSAWSAGANNEQFF.

This clonotype showed up just a few times. This chain uses TRBV10-3 with TRBJ2-5; the D is unclear. Germline values: CDR1 ENHRY, CDR2 SYGVKD. The CDR3 sequence is 13 residues long. V lost 2 bases to trimming and J lost 4 bases, with 8 bases between them. The CDR3 region is CAISEDSPETQYF. The CDR3 region has the DNA TGTGCCATCAGTGAGGATAGTCCAGAGACCCAGTACTTC.

This clonotype was counted a few times. V usage is TRBV28 and J usage is TRBJ1-6; maybe TRBD1 (6 bases). CDR1 MDHEN and CDR2 SYDVKM come from the germline V gene. CDR3 length equals 13 residues. The V end lost 6 bases, the J end lost 7 bases, and 10 bases lay between the germline ends. For the CDR3, the DNA is TGTGCCAGCAGAGACAGGACCAATTCACCCCTCCACTTT. Its translation is CASRDRTNSPLHF. The full variable domain, in which reference TRBV28 and TRBJ1-6 provide the parts outside the CDR3, is DVKVTQSSRYLVKRTGEKVFLECVQDMDHENMFWYRQDPGLGLRLIYFSYDVKMKEKGDIPEGYSVSREKKERFSLILESASTNQTSMYLCASRDRTNSPLHFGNGTRLTVT.

The gene calls are TRBV18 and TRBJ2-1; no clear D. Trimming took 3 bases from V and 8 from J, leaving 14 bases between them. This CDR3 comprises 14 residues. Germline-derived CDR1 and CDR2 are KGHSH and LQKENI. The CDR3 sequence is CASSPPDLPHEQFF. DNA for the CDR3: TGTGCCAGCTCACCCCCAGACCTCCCACATGAGCAGTTCTTC. Variable domain in full (rest from reference TRBV18 and TRBJ2-1): NAGVMQNPRHLVRRRGQEARLRCSPMKGHSHVYWYRQLPEEGLKFMVYLQKENIIDESGMPKERFSAEFPKEGPSILRIQQVVRGDSAAYFCASSPPDLPHEQFFGPGTRLTVL.

The rearrangement links TRBV9 to TRBJ1-2; unclear D gene. With 3 bases removed from V and 4 bases from J, the gap between germline ends came to 10 bases. The CDR3 totals 13 residues. Germline V gene sequence: CDR1 SGDLS, CDR2 YYNGEE. The CDR3 region is CASSARLGYGYTF. CDR3 DNA: TGTGCCAGCAGCGCGAGACTCGGCTATGGCTACACCTTC.

The chain couples TRBV4-1 to TRBJ1-5, with D uncertain. Trimming took 3 bases from V and 0 from J, leaving 12 bases between them. The CDR3 sequence is 16 residues long. Per germline, CDR1 MGHRA and CDR2 YSYEKL. CDR3 DNA: TGCGCCAGCAGCCAGCCGCTGAGAGGTAGCAATCAGCCCCAGCATTTT. Encoded protein: CASSQPLRGSNQPQHF.

V usage is TRBV20-1 and J usage is TRBJ2-7; no clear D gene. The CDR3 has 14 residues. V dropped 3 bases and J dropped 4 bases, with 16 bases sitting between them. Germline V lookup: CDR1 DFQATT, CDR2 SNEGSKA (reference sequence). CDR3 in amino acids: CSASSTLDVYEQYV. The DNA of the CDR3 is TGCAGTGCTAGTTCCACTCTAGACGTTTACGAGCAGTACGTC.

The chain is built from TRBV7-2 and TRBJ2-7; 7 bases match TRBD2. The CDR3 spans 13 residues. Germline V lookup: CDR1 SGHTA, CDR2 FQGNSA. V trimming: 4 bases; J trimming: 6 bases; junction bases outside the gene matches: 6. The CDR3: CASSWGTIGEQYV. CDR3 in DNA: TGTGCCAGCAGCTGGGGGACTATAGGCGAGCAGTACGTC.

The V gene is TRBV15, the J gene TRBJ2-7; TRBD2 matches 7 bases. There are 15 residues in the CDR3. CDR1 LNHNV and CDR2 YYDKDF come from the germline V gene (reference sequence). V shed 5 bases, J shed 5 bases, and the junction held 12 bases outside the gene matches. In DNA, the CDR3 is TGTGCCACCAGCTTGGGGAGGGTGGGGCGTCACGAGCAGTACTTC. Its translation: CATSLGRVGRHEQYF.

This clonotype was detected a few times. The chain combines TRBV6-5 with TRBJ2-1; 7 positions agree with TRBD1. The CDR3 has 16 residues. Germline CDR1 MNHEY, CDR2 SVGAGI. Trimming at V came to 2 bases and at J to 6 bases, leaving 10 bases not matched to a gene. CDR3 DNA sequence: TGTGCCAGCAGTTACGTAGGGGGCGGATTCCCCAATGAGCAGTTCTTC. Its translation: CASSYVGGGFPNEQFF.

The table lists this clonotype with a few counts. The chain couples TRBV9 to TRBJ1-4; D remains unclear. The germline gives CDR1 SGDLS, CDR2 YYNGEE. The germline V and J ends were trimmed by 0 bases and 7 bases, with 13 bases remaining between them. The CDR3 consists of 15 residues. The CDR3 DNA follows: TGTGCCAGCAGCGTAGCTACGGGTGAGAGTGAAAAACTGTTTTTT. Translation gives CASSVATGESEKLFF.

V is TRBV7-6 and J is TRBJ1-5, with TRBD1 as a possible D gene (6 bases). Between the trimmed V and J ends, which lost 5 bases and 6 bases, there was a span of 14 bases. Germline V gene lookup returns CDR1 SGHVS and CDR2 FNYEAQ. The CDR3 runs 14 residues. CDR3 nucleotides: TGTGCCAGCAGCCACCCAGGGGACGGTCAGCCCCAGCATTTT. It translates to CASSHPGDGQPQHF.

The chain is built from TRBV5-5 and TRBJ1-5, with D possibly TRBD1 on 5 matching bases. V shed 0 bases and J shed 7 bases, with 8 bases lying between them. The CDR3 spans 13 residues. CDR1 is SGHKS, CDR2 YYEKEE, per germline (reference sequence). The CDR3 DNA is TGTGCCAGCAGCTTGGAATGGGGCCAGCCCCAGCATTTT. Amino acids: CASSLEWGQPQHF. The whole variable domain, remainder taken from reference TRBV5-5 and TRBJ1-5, is DAGVTQSPTHLIKTRGQQVTLRCSPISGHKSVSWYQQVLGQGPQFIFQYYEKEERGRGNFPDRFSARQFPNYSSELNVNALLLGDSALYLCASSLEWGQPQHFGDGTRLSIL.

The chain couples TRBV6-5 to TRBJ2-5; 7 nucleotides align to TRBD2. J was trimmed by 2 bases and V by 2 bases; bases with no gene match: 8. Germline CDR1 reads MNHEY; CDR2 reads SVGAGI. This CDR3 is 16 amino acids long. The CDR3 region is CASSYPGGGVQETQYF. The DNA of the CDR3 is TGTGCCAGCAGTTACCCCGGGGGAGGGGTACAAGAGACCCAGTACTTC.

This clonotype was counted between two and nine times. The chain employs TRBV4-2 and TRBJ1-1; D is uncertain. In germline, CDR1 is LGHNA, CDR2 YNFKEQ. The CDR3 is made up of 15 amino acids. V lost 0 bases and J 1 base, leaving 9 bases between the germline ends. CDR3 sequence reads: CASSQDWVSNTEAFF. Written as DNA, the CDR3 is TGTGCCAGCAGCCAAGATTGGGTATCGAACACTGAAGCTTTCTTT.

DNA for the CDR3: TGTGCCAGCAGCCAAGATCCGACTGACAGAGAGACCCAGTACTTC. This translates into CASSQDPTDRETQYF. The chain carries TRBV3-1 and TRBJ2-5, with a weak D call TRBD1 (5 bases). The germline CDR1 and CDR2 sequences are LGHDT and YNNKEL (reference sequence). Deletions cut 0 bases from V and 4 bases from J, with 12 bases between. This CDR3 has 15 residues.

The V gene is TRBV27, the J gene TRBJ2-7; TRBD1 or TRBD2 may be the D gene (5 bases each). V lost 1 base, J lost 0 bases, and 13 bases lay in between. The germline V gene has CDR1 MNHEY and CDR2 SMNVEV (reference sequence). There are 16 residues in the CDR3. The chain's CDR3 is CASSLFGTGSSYEQYF. Here the CDR3 DNA reads TGTGCCAGCAGTTTATTCGGGACGGGTAGCTCCTACGAGCAGTACTTC.

This chain joins TRBV12-3 or TRBV12-4 and TRBJ1-5; D is perhaps TRBD1 (5 bases). Trimming stripped 9 bases from V and 3 bases from J, with 9 bases between. The CDR3 has 12 residues. The CDR3 coding sequence is TGTGCCAGTGGACAACTCAATCAGCCCCAGCATTTT. Amino acids: CASGQLNQPQHF.

This clonotype was detected many times. This chain joins TRBV5-1 and TRBJ2-2, with D perhaps being TRBD1 or TRBD2 (5 bases each). Trimming pared 4 bases from V and 6 bases from J, leaving 16 bases between. The CDR3 length is 15 residues. The germline V gene has CDR1 SGHRS and CDR2 YFSETQ. In nucleotides, the CDR3 is TGCGCCAGCAGCCCCCGGGGCACTCAGGCCGGGGAGCTGTTTTTT. Its protein product is CASSPRGTQAGELFF.

A remark on this clonotype: One junction end does not reproduce the germline sequence, and a read error may be involved. The genes are TRBV7-9 and TRBJ2-2; D is possibly TRBD2 (6 bases). This CDR3 comprises 16 residues. Germline V gene data show CDR1 as SEHNR and CDR2 as FQNEAQ (reference sequence). The CDR3 DNA reads TGTGCCAGCACCTTAAAGGAGGGCGCGGGCACCGGGGAGCTGTTTTTT. It is translated as CASTLKEGAGTGELFF.

This rearrangement joins TRBV10-3 to TRBJ1-4, with a weak D call TRBD1 (5 bases). The CDR3 covers 16 residues. Trimming removed 0 bases at V and 4 bases at J, with 12 bases between. Germline lookup yields CDR1 ENHRY and CDR2 SYGVKD. CDR3 amino acids: CAISESIAGGNEKLFF. In nucleotides, the CDR3 is TGTGCCATCAGTGAGTCGATTGCCGGGGGTAATGAAAAACTGTTTTTT.

The CDR3 is CASSLAPRGAADSPLHF. The CDR3 DNA sequence: TGTGCCAGCAGCTTAGCCCCTCGGGGGGCCGCGGACTCACCCCTCCACTTT. The chain combines TRBV7-2 with TRBJ1-6; a weak D match, TRBD1 (6 bases). Trimming pared 0 bases from V and 10 bases from J, leaving 19 bases between. In germline, CDR1 is SGHTA, CDR2 FQGNSA. The CDR3 covers 17 residues. Based on the CDR3 plus reference TRBV7-2 and TRBJ1-6, the full variable domain is GAGVSQSPSNKVTEKGKDVELRCDPISGHTALYWYRQSLGQGLEFLIYFQGNSAPDKSGLPSDRFSAERTGGSVSTLTIQRTQQEDSAVYLCASSLAPRGAADSPLHFGNGTRLTVT.

The genes are TRBV12-3 or TRBV12-4 and TRBJ2-2; D is perhaps TRBD2 (5 bases). V gave up 3 bases and J gave up 3 bases, with 11 bases separating them. This CDR3 has 15 residues. The CDR3 spells CASSFGDFDTGELFF. The CDR3 DNA reads as TGTGCCAGCAGTTTCGGGGATTTCGACACCGGGGAGCTGTTTTTT.

The chain recombines TRBV4-2 with TRBJ2-3; a weak D match, TRBD2 (6 bases). Trimming removed 0 bases at V and 6 bases at J, with 19 bases between. Germline V gene lookup returns CDR1 LGHNA and CDR2 YNFKEQ. The CDR3 covers 17 residues. This CDR3 reads CASSQDAPGLAQDTQYF. CDR3 nucleotide sequence: TGTGCCAGCAGCCAAGATGCCCCGGGACTTGCCCAGGATACGCAGTATTTT.

V is TRBV7-9 and J is TRBJ2-1, with 10 bases that match TRBD1. The CDR3 extends over 15 amino acids. Germline CDR1 and CDR2: SEHNR and FQNEAQ (reference sequence). The junction had 5 bases not matched to a gene; V was cut back by 5 bases and J by 4 bases. The CDR3 region is CASSKGQGPYNEQFF. The CDR3, as DNA: TGTGCCAGCAGCAAGGGACAGGGGCCTTACAATGAGCAGTTCTTC.